The entry that follows covers one TCR beta chain sequence. Germline lookup yields CDR1 SGHNT and CDR2 YYREEE (reference sequence). The CDR3 extends over 16 amino acids. The ends lost 3 bases at V and 7 bases at J; junction bases unmatched: 11. The table came from immunoSEQ multiplex PCR; TCRdb's copy has only in-frame clones and leaves some out. The sample shows roughly 65,000 clones, around 86% of them seen only once. This specimen comes from a study of technical replicates of blood from a few donors. The chain recombines TRBV5-4 with TRBJ1-4, with 8 bases fitting TRBD1. This receptor was obtained from a human donor in good health. Some clones in this sample may be carry-over from other donors' samples. The sample taken for sequencing was PBMCs. CDR3 sequence reads: CASSSRQGARSEKLFF. CDR3 DNA: TGTGCCAGCAGCTCCCGGCAGGGGGCGCGTAGTGAAAAACTGTTTTTT. Full variable domain (remainder filled in from reference TRBV5-4 and TRBJ1-4): ETGVTQSPTHLIKTRGQQVTLRCSSQSGHNTVSWYQQALGQGPQFIFQYYREEENGRGNFPPRFSGLQFPNYSSELNVNALELDDSALYLCASSSRQGARSEKLFFGSGTQLSVL.